The 15 T cell receptor beta chains below all came from one sample that was sequenced in a study of molecular identifiers for immune sequencing clone quantification. TCRdb processed the PCR reads anew with MiXCR; each CDR3 protein has one entry. The sample contains roughly 630,000 distinct CDR3 sequences, about 25% of which appear only once. What was sequenced was naive CD8+ T cells from blood, with Jurkat cell RNA spiked in. Subset meaning: FACS-sorted CD8+CD4-CCR7+CD45RA+ naive T cells. These receptors all stem from a human donor in good health. Some libraries in this study had Jurkat cell RNA spiked in.

With regard to this clonotype: A much larger clonotype is one base distant, so this may be a read error. The chain combines TRBV7-3 with TRBJ2-1; weak D call: TRBD1 (5 bases). V was clipped by 7 bases and J by 5 bases, with 12 bases between them. Germline V lookup: CDR1 SGHTA, CDR2 FQGTGA. This CDR3 has 13 amino acids. CDR3 region: CASTFRQNNEQFF. CDR3 nucleotide sequence: TGTGCCAGCACCTTCCGACAGAACAATGAGCAGTTCTTC.

This clonotype was seen only a few times. This could be a read error, since a much larger clone is one nucleotide away. The V call is TRBV12-3 or TRBV12-4, the J call TRBJ1-1, with D perhaps TRBD1 (5 bases). This CDR3 is built from 12 residues. This CDR3 is CASSFRVTEALF. The CDR3 DNA reads TGTGCCAGCAGTTTCAGGGTCACTGAAGCTCTCTTT.

CDR3 nucleotides: TGTGCCAGCAGCTTGGGCCCAGGGTCGGCTAACTATGGCTACACCTTC. This codes for CASSLGPGSANYGYTF. V usage is TRBV5-4 and J usage is TRBJ1-2; D perhaps matches TRBD1 (5 bases). Trimming shortened V by 0 bases and J by 0 bases, and 12 bases separated the two germline ends. The germline CDR1 and CDR2 sequences are SGHNT and YYREEE (reference sequence). The CDR3 is 16 amino acids.

The chain links TRBV12-3 or TRBV12-4 to TRBJ2-5, with D hard to call. V gave up 0 bases and J gave up 5 bases, with 7 bases separating them. This CDR3 has 13 amino acids. CDR3 region: CASSLATRETQYF. As DNA, the CDR3 is TGTGCCAGCAGTTTAGCCACACGGGAGACCCAGTACTTC.

This clonotype has only a few counts. This sequence joins TRBV15 and TRBJ1-1; D remains ambiguous. Trimming left V 0 bases short and J 1 base short, with 3 bases between. CDR3 length equals 13 residues. CDR1 and CDR2 from the germline V gene are LNHNV and YYDKDF (reference sequence). CDR3 sequence (DNA): TGTGCCACCAGCAGAGAGACGAACACTGAAGCTTTCTTT. Protein product: CATSRETNTEAFF.

This clonotype appeared many times. A much larger clone differs from this one at a single base, so this may be a read error. The J gene is TRBJ1-1, the V gene TRBV14; no reliable D call. The CDR3 runs to 12 residues. Trimming stripped 3 bases from V and 2 bases from J, with 4 bases between. Germline CDR1 SGHDN, CDR2 FVKESK. DNA for the CDR3: TGTGCCAGCAGCCAGATAAACACTGAAGCTTTCTTT. It translates to CASSQINTEAFF. The full variable domain, with the rest looked up from reference TRBV14 and TRBJ1-1, is EAGVTQFPSHSVIEKGQTVTLRCDPISGHDNLYWYRRVMGKEIKFLLHFVKESKQDESGMPNNRFLAERTGGTYSTLKVQPAELEDSGVYFCASSQINTEAFFGQGTRLTVV.

The chain recombines TRBV27 with TRBJ2-1; a weak D match, TRBD1 (6 bases). Germline V CDR1 and CDR2: MNHEY, SMNVEV (reference sequence). V was pared by 3 bases and J by 7 bases, with 13 bases between. The CDR3 consists of 14 residues. The CDR3 DNA reads as TGTGCCAGCAGTTTTGGGCAGGGGACGAATGAGCAGTTCTTC. Encoded protein: CASSFGQGTNEQFF.

The chain combines TRBV27 with TRBJ1-1; 7 bases are shared with TRBD1. Germline-derived CDR1 and CDR2 are MNHEY and SMNVEV (reference sequence). J lost 0 bases, V lost 4 bases, and 8 bases had no gene match. The CDR3 runs 16 residues. The CDR3 nucleotides read TGTGCCAGCAGTTCCGTCCAGGGACAGTTGAACACTGAAGCTTTCTTT. Translating gives CASSSVQGQLNTEAFF.

This clonotype appeared a few times. The chain is built from TRBV7-9 and TRBJ2-1, with 8 bases that match TRBD1. Trimming at V came to 6 bases and at J to 7 bases, leaving 5 bases not matched to a gene. This CDR3 is built from 13 residues. Germline V gene lookup returns CDR1 SEHNR and CDR2 FQNEAQ (reference sequence). The CDR3 protein is CASRDQGANEQFF. The DNA of the CDR3 is TGTGCCAGCAGAGACCAGGGGGCGAATGAGCAGTTCTTC.

This clonotype appeared many times. The chain combines TRBV10-3 with TRBJ2-7; D not certain. Trimming took 0 bases from V and 3 from J, leaving 9 bases between them. CDR3 length equals 14 residues. Germline V gene lookup returns CDR1 ENHRY and CDR2 SYGVKD. The CDR3 protein is CAISESGLGYEQYF. For the CDR3, the DNA is TGTGCCATCAGTGAGTCAGGGTTGGGCTACGAGCAGTACTTC.

This clonotype was found many times. This rearrangement joins TRBV28 to TRBJ1-5, with 11 bases matching TRBD1. V shed 8 bases and J 6 bases; nucleotides not matched to a gene: 9. CDR3 size: 15 residues. Germline V gives CDR1 MDHEN, CDR2 SYDVKM. The CDR3 reads CASARDRGNGQPQHF. The CDR3 bases are TGTGCCAGCGCGCGGGACAGGGGGAACGGTCAGCCCCAGCATTTT.

The gene calls are TRBV28 and TRBJ2-1, with D maybe TRBD2 (5 bases). The CDR3 has 20 amino acids. Germline V lookup: CDR1 MDHEN, CDR2 SYDVKM. Between the trimmed V and J ends, which lost 2 bases and 7 bases, there was a span of 30 bases. The CDR3: CASSLVASMSSGKGINEQFF. The CDR3 nucleotides read TGTGCCAGCAGTTTAGTGGCTAGCATGTCGTCCGGAAAGGGTATTAATGAGCAGTTCTTC.

The chain recombines TRBV11-2 with TRBJ2-7; D perhaps matches TRBD1 (6 bases). The CDR3 sequence is 14 residues long. V lost 4 bases to trimming and J lost 3 bases, with 13 bases between them. CDR1 SGHAT and CDR2 FQNNGV come from the germline V gene. CDR3 bases: TGTGCCAGCAGCTCTGGGACACGATACTACGAGCAGTACTTC. It specifies CASSSGTRYYEQYF.

The V gene is TRBV5-1, the J gene TRBJ2-7, with 8 bases fitting TRBD2. The ends lost 3 bases at V and 2 bases at J; junction bases unmatched: 7. The CDR3 is made up of 15 amino acids. Germline CDR1 and CDR2: SGHRS and YFSETQ. This CDR3 is CASSWSGGQTYEQYF. The CDR3 nucleotides read TGCGCCAGCAGCTGGAGCGGGGGTCAAACCTACGAGCAGTACTTC.

The genes are TRBV20-1 and TRBJ2-6, with D hard to call. V was trimmed by 4 bases and J by 2 bases, leaving 12 bases between them. This CDR3 has 15 residues. Germline V gene data show CDR1 as DFQATT and CDR2 as SNEGSKA (reference sequence). The CDR3 here is CSATLPVAGANVLTF. DNA for the CDR3: TGCAGTGCTACCCTCCCTGTAGCTGGGGCCAACGTCCTGACTTTC.